This T cell receptor beta chain was profiled in a study of graft-versus-host responses after intestinal transplantation. Turning to the study itself: Each of the recipients got a multivisceral, liver-intestinal, or isolated intestinal transplant. Recipients were all induced with anti-thymocyte globulin, then given tacrolimus and steroids for 2 to 4 years.

Profiling relied on immunoSEQ multiplex PCR, and the TCRdb table lists in-frame clones only, not all of them. This table holds 99,000 or so clones, about 90% found once. CDR3 length equals 14 residues. Germline loops: CDR1 SEHNR, CDR2 FQNEAQ (reference sequence). The V end lost 2 bases, the J end lost 8 bases, and 10 bases lay between the germline ends. With respect to this clone: Its cognate antigen is unknown.

Study-wide results and caveats: The authors found GvH clones in recipient marrow, some appearing first in ileum or blood. Within the allografts of patients who had graft-donor T cell macrochimerism, graft-versus-host to host-versus-graft clonal ratios were high.

Here the sequenced sample was unstimulated CD4+ T cells sorted from spleen or lymph node cells, taken before intestinal transplant. This sequence joins TRBV7-9 and TRBJ1-6; D might be TRBD1 (6 bases). The TCR was taken from a human donor who received an intestinal transplant. CDR3 sequence (DNA): TGTGCCAGCAGCTTAATGGACAGCTATTCACCCCTCCACTTT. Translation: CASSLMDSYSPLHF.